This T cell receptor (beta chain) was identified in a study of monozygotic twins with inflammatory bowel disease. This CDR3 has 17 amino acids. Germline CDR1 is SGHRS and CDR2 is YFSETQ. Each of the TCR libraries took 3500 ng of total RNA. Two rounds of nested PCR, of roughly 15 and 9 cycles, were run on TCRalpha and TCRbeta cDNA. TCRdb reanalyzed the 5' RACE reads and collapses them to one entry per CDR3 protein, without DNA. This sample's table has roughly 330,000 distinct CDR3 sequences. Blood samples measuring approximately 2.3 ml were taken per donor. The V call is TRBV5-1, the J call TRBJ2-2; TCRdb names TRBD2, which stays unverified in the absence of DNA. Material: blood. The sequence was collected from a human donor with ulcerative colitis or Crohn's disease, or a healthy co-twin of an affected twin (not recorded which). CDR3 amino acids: CASSVRALKGNTGELFF. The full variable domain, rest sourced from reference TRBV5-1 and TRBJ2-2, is KAGVTQTPRYLIKTRGQQVTLSCSPISGHRSVSWYQQTPGQGLQFLFEYFSETQRNKGNFPGRFSGRQFSNSRSEMNVSTLELGDSALYLCASSVRALKGNTGELFFGEGSRLTVL.